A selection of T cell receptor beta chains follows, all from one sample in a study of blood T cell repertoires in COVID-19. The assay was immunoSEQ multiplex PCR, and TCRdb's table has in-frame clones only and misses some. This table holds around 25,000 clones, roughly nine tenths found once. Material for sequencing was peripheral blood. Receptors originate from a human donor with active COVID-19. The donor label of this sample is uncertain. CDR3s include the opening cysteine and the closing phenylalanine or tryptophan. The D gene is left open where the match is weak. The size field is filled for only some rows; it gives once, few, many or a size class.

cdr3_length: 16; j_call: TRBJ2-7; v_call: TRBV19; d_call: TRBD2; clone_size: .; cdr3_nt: TGTGCCAGTAGTAACGGACTAGCGGGGTTTGGTTACGAGCAGTACTTC; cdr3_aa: CASSNGLAGFGYEQYF
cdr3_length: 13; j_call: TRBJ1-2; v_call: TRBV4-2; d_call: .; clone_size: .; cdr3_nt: TGTGCCAGCAGAACAGACACTAACTATGGCTACACCTTC; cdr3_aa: CASRTDTNYGYTF
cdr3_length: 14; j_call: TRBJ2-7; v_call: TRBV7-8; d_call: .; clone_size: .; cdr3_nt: TGTGCCAGCAGCTTAGGGAGTCCCTCCTACGAGCAGTACTTC; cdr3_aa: CASSLGSPSYEQYF
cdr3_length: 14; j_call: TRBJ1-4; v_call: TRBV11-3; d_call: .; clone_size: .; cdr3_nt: TGTGCCAGCAGCTCGGGAGGCGGTAATGAAAAACTGTTTTTT; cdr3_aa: CASSSGGGNEKLFF
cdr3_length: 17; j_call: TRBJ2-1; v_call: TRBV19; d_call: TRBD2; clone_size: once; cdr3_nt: TGTGCCAGTAGTATAGACCTCGCTAGCGGTGCCTACAATGAGCAGTTCTTC; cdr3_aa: CASSIDLASGAYNEQFF
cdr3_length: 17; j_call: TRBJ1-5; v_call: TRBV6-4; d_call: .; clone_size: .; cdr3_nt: TGTGCCAGCAGCGGGGTAGTCGGGGGTCATGGCAATCAGCCCCAGCATTTT; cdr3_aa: CASSGVVGGHGNQPQHF
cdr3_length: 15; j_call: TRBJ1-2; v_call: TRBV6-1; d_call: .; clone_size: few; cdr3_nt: TGTGCCAGCAGTGAAGATCCGAGGGCAGCCTATGGCTACACCTTC; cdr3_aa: CASSEDPRAAYGYTF
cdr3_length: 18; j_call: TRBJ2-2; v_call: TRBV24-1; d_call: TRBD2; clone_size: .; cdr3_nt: TGTGCCACCAGTGAGGCCGGGACTAGCGGGAGGATGGGCGGGGAGCTGTTTTTT; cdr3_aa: CATSEAGTSGRMGGELFF
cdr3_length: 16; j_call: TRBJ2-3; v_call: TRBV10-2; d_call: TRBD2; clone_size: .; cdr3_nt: TGCGCCAGCAGTCCCTTGGCGGGGGGAACCACAGATACGCAGTATTTT; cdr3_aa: CASSPLAGGTTDTQYF
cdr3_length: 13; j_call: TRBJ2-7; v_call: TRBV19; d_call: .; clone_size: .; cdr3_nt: TGTGCCAGTAGCCCTGGACTCACCTACGAGCAGTACTTC; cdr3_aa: CASSPGLTYEQYF
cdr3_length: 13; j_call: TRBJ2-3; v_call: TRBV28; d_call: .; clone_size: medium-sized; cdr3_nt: TGTGCCTGCCGGGACACCTACACAGATACGCAGTATTTT; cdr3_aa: CACRDTYTDTQYF
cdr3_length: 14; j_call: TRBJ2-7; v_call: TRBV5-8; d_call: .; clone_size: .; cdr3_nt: TGTGCCAGCAGCTTGGGGGCTGCCGACTACGAGCAGTACTTC; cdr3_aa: CASSLGAADYEQYF
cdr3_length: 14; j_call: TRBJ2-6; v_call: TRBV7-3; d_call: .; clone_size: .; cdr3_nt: TGTGCCAGCTCAGGCTCCTCTGGGGCCAACGTCCTGACTTTC; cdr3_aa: CASSGSSGANVLTF
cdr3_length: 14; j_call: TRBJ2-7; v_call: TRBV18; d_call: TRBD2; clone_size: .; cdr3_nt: TGTGCCAGCTCACCCCCCAGCGGGAGTAAAGAGCAGTACTTC; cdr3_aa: CASSPPSGSKEQYF
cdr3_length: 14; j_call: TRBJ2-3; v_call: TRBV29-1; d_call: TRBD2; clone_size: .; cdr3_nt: TGCAGCGTTGACGAGCGGGAGAATGAAGATACGCAGTATTTT; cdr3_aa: CSVDERENEDTQYF
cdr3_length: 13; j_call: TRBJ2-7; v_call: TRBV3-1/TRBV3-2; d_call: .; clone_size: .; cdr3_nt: TGTGCCAGCAGCAATGGAGCGGTCTACGAGCAGTACTTC; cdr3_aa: CASSNGAVYEQYF
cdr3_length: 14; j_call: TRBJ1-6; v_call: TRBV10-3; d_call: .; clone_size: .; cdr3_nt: TGTGCCACTATAGACAGCGAGAATAATTCACCCCTCCACTTT; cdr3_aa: CATIDSENNSPLHF
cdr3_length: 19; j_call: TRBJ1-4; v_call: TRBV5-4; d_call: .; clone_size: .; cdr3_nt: TGTGCCAGCAGCTTCTTTGGCCCGCGCCAGACGGGTGGTAATGAAAAACTGTTTTTT; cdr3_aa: CASSFFGPRQTGGNEKLFF
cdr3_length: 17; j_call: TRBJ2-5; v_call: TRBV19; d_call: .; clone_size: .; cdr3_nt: TGTGCCAGTAGTATAGGCGGGGCAGGATCGATTAAAGAGACCCAGTACTTC; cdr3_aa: CASSIGGAGSIKETQYF
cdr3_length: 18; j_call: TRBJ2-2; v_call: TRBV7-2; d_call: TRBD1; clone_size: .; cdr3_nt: TGTGCCAGCAGCTCCAGGGGGCCCCTGCGTCCGAACACCGGGGAGCTGTTTTTT; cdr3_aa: CASSSRGPLRPNTGELFF
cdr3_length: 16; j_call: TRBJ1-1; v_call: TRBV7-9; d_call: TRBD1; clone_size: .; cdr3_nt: TGTGCCAGCAGCTTAGTGCGGGACAGGGGGAACACTGAAGCTTTCTTT; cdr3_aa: CASSLVRDRGNTEAFF
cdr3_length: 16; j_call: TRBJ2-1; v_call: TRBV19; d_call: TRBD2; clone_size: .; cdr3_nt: TGTGCCAGTAGTCCGACACCCTCCGGGGGAGGGAATGAGCAGTTCTTC; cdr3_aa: CASSPTPSGGGNEQFF
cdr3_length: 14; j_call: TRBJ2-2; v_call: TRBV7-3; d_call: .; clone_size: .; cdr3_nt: TGTGCCAGCAGCGTGGGCAGGGAAGTAGGGGAGCTGTTTTTT; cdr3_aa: CASSVGREVGELFF
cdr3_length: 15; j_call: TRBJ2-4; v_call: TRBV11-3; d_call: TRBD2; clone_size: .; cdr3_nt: TGTGCCAGCAGCTCAGGGGTGGCTAGCGGGGACATTCAGTACTTC; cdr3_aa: CASSSGVASGDIQYF
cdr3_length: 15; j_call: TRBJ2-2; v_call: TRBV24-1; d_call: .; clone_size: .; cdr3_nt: TGTGCCACCAGTGACTACCCCGTTTCCACCGGGGAGCTGTTTTTT; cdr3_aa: CATSDYPVSTGELFF
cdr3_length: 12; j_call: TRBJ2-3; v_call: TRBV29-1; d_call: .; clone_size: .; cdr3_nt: TGCAGCGTTAACAGGGAGCCAGATACGCAGTATTTT; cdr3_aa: CSVNREPDTQYF
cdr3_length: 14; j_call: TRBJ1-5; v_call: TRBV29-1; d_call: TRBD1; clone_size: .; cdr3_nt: TGCAGCGTCGGTGAGGGACAGAGCAATCAGCCCCAGCATTTT; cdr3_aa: CSVGEGQSNQPQHF
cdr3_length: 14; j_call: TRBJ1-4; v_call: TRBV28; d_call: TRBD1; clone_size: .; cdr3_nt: TGTGCCAGCAGCGCAGGGGGCGGCGGTGAAAAACTGTTTTTT; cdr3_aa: CASSAGGGGEKLFF
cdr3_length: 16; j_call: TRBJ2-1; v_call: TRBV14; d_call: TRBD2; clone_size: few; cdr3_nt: TGTGCCAGCAGCCGACAGAGACTAGCGGGAGTTCATGAGCAGTTCTTC; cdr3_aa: CASSRQRLAGVHEQFF
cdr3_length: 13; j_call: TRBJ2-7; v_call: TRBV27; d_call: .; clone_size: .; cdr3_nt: TGTGCCAGCAGTTTTACGACAGCCTACGAGCAGTACTTC; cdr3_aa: CASSFTTAYEQYF
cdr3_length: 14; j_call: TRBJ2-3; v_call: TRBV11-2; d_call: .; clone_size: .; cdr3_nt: TGTGCCAGCAGCTTAGCGGCCTCGCGGTATACGCAGTATTTT; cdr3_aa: CASSLAASRYTQYF
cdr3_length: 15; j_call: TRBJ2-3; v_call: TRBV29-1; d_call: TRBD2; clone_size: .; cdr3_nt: TGCAGCGTGGTCCCCTCGGTAGCGGGCTTAGATACGCAGTATTTT; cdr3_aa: CSVVPSVAGLDTQYF
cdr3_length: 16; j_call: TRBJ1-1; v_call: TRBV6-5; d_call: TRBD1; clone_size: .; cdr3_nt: TGTGCCAGCAGTTCCGGGACAGGGTACCGGGGCACTGAAGCTTTCTTT; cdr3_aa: CASSSGTGYRGTEAFF
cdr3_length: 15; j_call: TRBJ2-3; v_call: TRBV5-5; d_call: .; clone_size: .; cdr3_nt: TGTGCCAGCAGCTTTGGGGGGGCCAGCACAGATACGCAGTATTTT; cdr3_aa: CASSFGGASTDTQYF
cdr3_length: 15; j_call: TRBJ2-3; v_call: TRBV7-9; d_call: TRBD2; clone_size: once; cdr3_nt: TGTGCCAGCAGCTTAGTTCCAGCGGGAGCAGATACGCAGTATTTT; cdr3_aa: CASSLVPAGADTQYF